A selection of T cell receptor beta chains follows, all from one sample in a study of blood T cell repertoires in COVID-19. TCRdb keeps only in-frame clones here, not all; method: immunoSEQ multiplex PCR. The table shows tens of thousands of clones, with approximately 80% occurring only once. Sequenced sample: peripheral blood. The receptors stem from a man aged 60-69 years with COVID-19, enrolled during active disease. Both conserved end residues are part of each CDR3. D genes are given only for firm matches.

>TRBJ2-1|-|TRBV27
CASSFLGLLNNEQFF
>TRBJ2-1|TRBD2|TRBV3-1/TRBV3-2
CASSQGVSGRAVAYNEQFF
>TRBJ2-5|-|TRBV12-3/TRBV12-4
CASSQRETQYF
>TRBJ2-1|TRBD2|TRBV15
CATSSSLAGSWNEQFF
>TRBJ2-6|TRBD1|TRBV27
CASRRQGSGANVLTF
>TRBJ2-6|-|TRBV15
CATTSSGANVLTF
>TRBJ2-7|TRBD1|TRBV12-3/TRBV12-4
CASSLQERGPQYF
>TRBJ2-1|-|TRBV24-1
CATSDLTDTYNEQFF
>TRBJ2-7|-|TRBV7-9
CASSSQGEQYF
>TRBJ2-7|TRBD2|TRBV6-5
CASSYSTSGSYEQYF
>TRBJ2-1|TRBD2|TRBV5-1
CASSLKSATSGTPEQFF
>TRBJ1-1|-|TRBV28
CASSLFGGLNTEAFF
>TRBJ2-3|-|TRBV19
CASGAGAAATDTQYF
>TRBJ2-3|TRBD1|TRBV2
CASSEKNQGARDTQYF
>TRBJ1-6|-|TRBV4-1
CASSPRRLTSNSPLHF
>TRBJ1-5|-|TRBV27
CASSSRQTLQPQHF
>TRBJ2-4|TRBD1|TRBV28
CASSFFGGTVKNIQYF
>TRBJ2-7|-|TRBV6-8
CASSQGRTPDEQYF
>TRBJ2-7|TRBD1|TRBV7-9
CASSLIDREGYEQYF
>TRBJ1-3|TRBD1|TRBV6-5
CASYDRGGNTIYF
>TRBJ1-3|-|TRBV6-5
CASKMGFGNTIYF
>TRBJ2-1|TRBD2|TRBV9
CASSWGLAKDNEQFF
>TRBJ2-6|-|TRBV7-2
CASSLGGAGANVLTF
>TRBJ1-4|-|TRBV6-5
CATPRSGEKLFF
>TRBJ2-3|-|TRBV5-1
CASSRSDTQYF
>TRBJ2-5|-|TRBV7-9
CASSPYKRPTRRWTQYF
>TRBJ2-2|-|TRBV19
CASSIVGAGELFF
>TRBJ2-3|TRBD2|TRBV10-1
CASSASAGNTDTQYF
>TRBJ1-4|TRBD1|TRBV29-1
CSATPGQGTNEKLFF
>TRBJ1-1|-|TRBV19
CASQMIPTVNTEAFF
>TRBJ2-7|TRBD1|TRBV9
CASSPRGDRDVGEQYF
>TRBJ2-1|-|TRBV2
CASSRQIHEQFF
>TRBJ2-2|TRBD1|TRBV30
CAWSGKGQAYTGELFF
>TRBJ2-1|-|TRBV20-1
CSAKENEQFF
>TRBJ1-3|-|TRBV28
CASRQGGPGNTIYF
>TRBJ2-5|-|TRBV10-3
CAISESTGQETQYF
>TRBJ1-2|-|TRBV29-1
CSVTKPVGGGYGYTF
>TRBJ2-7|-|TRBV27
CASSLQGSYEQYF
>TRBJ1-1|TRBD1|TRBV6-6
CASNLQGGTEAFF
>TRBJ2-2|-|TRBV30
CAWRLAENTGELFF
>TRBJ1-4|-|TRBV6-1
CASSDFGGELFF
>TRBJ1-2|-|TRBV6-6
CASSSTPGDKEGYTF
>TRBJ2-7|TRBD2|TRBV2
CASSEAGGDLAYEQYF
>TRBJ1-1|-|TRBV5-1
CASSLALGGTEAFF
>TRBJ2-2|-|TRBV11-3
CASRTENTGELFF
>TRBJ2-5|-|TRBV6-1
CASSEPFRGQETQYF
>TRBJ2-3|TRBD1|TRBV11-3
CASSFGQGARDTQYF
>TRBJ2-7|-|TRBV11-2
CASSSHPGSSYEQYF
>TRBJ1-5|-|TRBV27
CAAGRGEPQHF
>TRBJ2-7|TRBD1|TRBV5-4
CASSVTGLDEQYF
>TRBJ1-1|-|TRBV11-2
CASSLGGQEPRAFF
>TRBJ1-5|-|TRBV25-1
CASSPHRGHSSQPQHF
>TRBJ2-3|-|TRBV5-6
CASSLLGGDTQYF
>TRBJ1-5|-|TRBV5-5
CASTLTAYSNQPQHF
>TRBJ1-6|TRBD1|TRBV11-2
CASSSTRTGRNSPLHF
>TRBJ1-4|TRBD1|TRBV5-1
CASSGTVGEKLFF
>TRBJ2-2|-|TRBV10-1
CASSEGFSTGELFF
>TRBJ2-1|TRBD2|TRBV7-2
CASSLGLAGAGEQFF